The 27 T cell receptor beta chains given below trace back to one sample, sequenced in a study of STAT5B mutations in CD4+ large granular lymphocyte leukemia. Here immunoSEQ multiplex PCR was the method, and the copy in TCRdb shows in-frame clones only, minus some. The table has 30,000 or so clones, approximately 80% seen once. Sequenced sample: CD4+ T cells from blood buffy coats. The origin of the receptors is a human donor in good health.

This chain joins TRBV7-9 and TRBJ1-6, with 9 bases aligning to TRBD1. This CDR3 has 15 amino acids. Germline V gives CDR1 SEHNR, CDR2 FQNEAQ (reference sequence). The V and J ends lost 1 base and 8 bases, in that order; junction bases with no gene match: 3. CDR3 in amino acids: CASSLVGTGYSPLHF. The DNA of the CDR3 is TGTGCCAGCAGCTTAGTGGGGACAGGGTATTCACCCCTCCACTTT.

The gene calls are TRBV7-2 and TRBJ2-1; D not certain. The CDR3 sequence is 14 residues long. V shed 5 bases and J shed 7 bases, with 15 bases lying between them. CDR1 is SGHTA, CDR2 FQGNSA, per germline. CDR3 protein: CASSPKPFSNEQFF. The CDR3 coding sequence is TGTGCCAGCAGCCCCAAGCCTTTTAGTAATGAGCAGTTCTTC.

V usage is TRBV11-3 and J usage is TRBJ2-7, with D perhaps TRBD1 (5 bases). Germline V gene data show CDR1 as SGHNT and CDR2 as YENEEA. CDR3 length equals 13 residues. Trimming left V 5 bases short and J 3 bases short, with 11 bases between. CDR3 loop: CASSLRVGYEQYF. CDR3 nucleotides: TGTGCCAGCAGCCTCAGGGTCGGCTACGAGCAGTACTTC.

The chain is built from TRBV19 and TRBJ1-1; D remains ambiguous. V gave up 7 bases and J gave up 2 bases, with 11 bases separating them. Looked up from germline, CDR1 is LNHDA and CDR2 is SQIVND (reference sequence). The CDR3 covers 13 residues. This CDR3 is CASIGELNTEAFF. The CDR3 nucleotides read TGTGCCAGTATCGGCGAACTCAACACTGAAGCTTTCTTT.

This CDR3 reads CASSSGTGWESPLHF. CDR3 coding DNA: TGTGCCAGCAGTTCAGGAACAGGGTGGGAATCACCCCTCCACTTT. J is TRBJ1-6 and V is TRBV6-5; D is perhaps TRBD1 (6 bases). Germline V gives CDR1 MNHEY, CDR2 SVGAGI. The V gene lost 4 bases and the J gene lost 10 bases, with 17 bases spanning the gap. The CDR3 extends over 15 amino acids.

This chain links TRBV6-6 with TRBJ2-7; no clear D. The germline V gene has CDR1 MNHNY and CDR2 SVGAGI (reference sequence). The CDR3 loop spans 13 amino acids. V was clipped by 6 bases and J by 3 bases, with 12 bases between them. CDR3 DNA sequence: TGTGCCAGCAGACCCGGGTCCGGCTACGAGCAGTACTTC. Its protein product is CASRPGSGYEQYF.

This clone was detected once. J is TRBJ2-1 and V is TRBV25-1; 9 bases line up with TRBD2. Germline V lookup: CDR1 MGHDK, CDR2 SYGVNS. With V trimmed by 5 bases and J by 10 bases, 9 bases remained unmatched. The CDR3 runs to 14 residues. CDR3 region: CASSLSSGRWEQFF. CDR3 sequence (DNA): TGTGCCAGCAGTCTGAGTAGCGGGAGATGGGAGCAGTTCTTC.

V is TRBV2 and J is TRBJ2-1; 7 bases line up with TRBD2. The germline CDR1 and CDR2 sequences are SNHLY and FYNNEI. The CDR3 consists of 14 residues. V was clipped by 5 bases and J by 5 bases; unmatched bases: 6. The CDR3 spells CASSLTSLNNEQFF. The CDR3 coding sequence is TGTGCCAGCAGTCTGACTAGCCTCAACAATGAGCAGTTCTTC.

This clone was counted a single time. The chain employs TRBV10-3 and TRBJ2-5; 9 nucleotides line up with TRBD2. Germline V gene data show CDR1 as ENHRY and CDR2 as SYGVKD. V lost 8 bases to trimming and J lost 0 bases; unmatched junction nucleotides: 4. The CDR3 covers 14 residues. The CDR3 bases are TGTGCCATCGGGAGCGGGAGGAACCAAGAGACCCAGTACTTC. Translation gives CAIGSGRNQETQYF.

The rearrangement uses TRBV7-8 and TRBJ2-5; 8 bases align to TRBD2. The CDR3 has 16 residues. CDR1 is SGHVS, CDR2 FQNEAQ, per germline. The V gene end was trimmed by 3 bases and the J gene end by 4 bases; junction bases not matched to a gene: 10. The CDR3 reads CASSFRGGFGGETQYF. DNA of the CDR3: TGTGCCAGCAGCTTCCGGGGGGGCTTCGGTGGAGAGACCCAGTACTTC.

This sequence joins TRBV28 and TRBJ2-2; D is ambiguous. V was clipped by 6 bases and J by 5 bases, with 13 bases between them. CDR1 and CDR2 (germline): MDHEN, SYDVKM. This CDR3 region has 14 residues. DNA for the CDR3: TGTGCCAGCAGCTTAGGAGCTGGGACCGGGGAGCTGTTTTTT. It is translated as CASSLGAGTGELFF.

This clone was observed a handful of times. CDR3 region: CASSATGGDQPQHF. For the CDR3, the DNA is TGTGCCAGCAGTGCGACAGGGGGAGATCAGCCCCAGCATTTT. The rearrangement joins TRBV2 to TRBJ1-5, with TRBD1 identical over 9 bases. From germline, CDR1 is SNHLY and CDR2 FYNNEI. The CDR3 consists of 14 residues. The trim removed 4 bases at V and 5 bases at J, leaving 3 bases unmatched.

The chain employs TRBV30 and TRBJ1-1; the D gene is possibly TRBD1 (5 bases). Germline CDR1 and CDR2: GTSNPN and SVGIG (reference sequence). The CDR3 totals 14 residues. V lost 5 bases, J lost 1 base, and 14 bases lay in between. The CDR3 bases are TGTGCCTGGCTCCAGGGATTTGGGAACACTGAAGCTTTCTTT. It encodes CAWLQGFGNTEAFF. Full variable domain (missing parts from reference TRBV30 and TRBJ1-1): SQTIHQWPATLVQPVGSPLSLECTVEGTSNPNLYWYRQAAGRGLQLLFYSVGIGQISSEVPQNLSASRPQDRQFILSSKKLLLSDSGFYLCAWLQGFGNTEAFFGQGTRLTVV.

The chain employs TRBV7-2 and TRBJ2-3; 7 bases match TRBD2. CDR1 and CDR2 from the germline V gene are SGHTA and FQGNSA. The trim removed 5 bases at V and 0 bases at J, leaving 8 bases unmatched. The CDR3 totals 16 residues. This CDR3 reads CASSPNLAESTDTQYF. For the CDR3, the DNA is TGTGCCAGCAGCCCTAATCTAGCGGAAAGCACAGATACGCAGTATTTT. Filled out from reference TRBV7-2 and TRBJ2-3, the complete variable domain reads GAGVSQSPSNKVTEKGKDVELRCDPISGHTALYWYRQSLGQGLEFLIYFQGNSAPDKSGLPSDRFSAERTGGSVSTLTIQRTQQEDSAVYLCASSPNLAESTDTQYFGPGTRLTVL.

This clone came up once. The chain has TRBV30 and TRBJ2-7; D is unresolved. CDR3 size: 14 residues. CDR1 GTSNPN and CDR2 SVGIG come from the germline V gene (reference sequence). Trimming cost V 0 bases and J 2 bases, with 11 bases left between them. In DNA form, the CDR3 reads TGTGCCTGGAGTGTATCTTCCACAGCCTACGAGCAGTACTTC. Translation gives CAWSVSSTAYEQYF.

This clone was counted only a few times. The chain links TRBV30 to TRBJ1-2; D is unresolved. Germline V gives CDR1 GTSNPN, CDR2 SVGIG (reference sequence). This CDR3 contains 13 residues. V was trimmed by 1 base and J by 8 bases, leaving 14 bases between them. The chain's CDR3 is CAWSGGLDRGYTF. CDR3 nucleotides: TGTGCCTGGAGTGGAGGCCTCGATCGGGGCTACACCTTC.

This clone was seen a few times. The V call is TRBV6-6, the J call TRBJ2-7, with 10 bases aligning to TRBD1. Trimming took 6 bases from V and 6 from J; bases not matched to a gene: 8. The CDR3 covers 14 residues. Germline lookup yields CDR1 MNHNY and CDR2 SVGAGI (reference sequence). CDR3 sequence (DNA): TGTGCCAGCAGGGCGGGGGGACAGGGGCTCGAGCAGTACTTC. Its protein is CASRAGGQGLEQYF.

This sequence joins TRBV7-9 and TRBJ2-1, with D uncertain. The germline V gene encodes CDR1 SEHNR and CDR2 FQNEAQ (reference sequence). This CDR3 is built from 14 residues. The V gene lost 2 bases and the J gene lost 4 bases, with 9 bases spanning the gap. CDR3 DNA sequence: TGTGCCAGCAGCTTAACGGGCCCTTACAATGAGCAGTTCTTC. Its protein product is CASSLTGPYNEQFF.

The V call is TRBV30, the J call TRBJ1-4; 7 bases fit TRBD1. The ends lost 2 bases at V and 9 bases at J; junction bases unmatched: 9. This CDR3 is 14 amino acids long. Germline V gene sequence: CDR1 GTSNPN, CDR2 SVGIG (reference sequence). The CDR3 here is CAWSSNRGGKKLFF. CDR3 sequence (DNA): TGTGCCTGGAGTTCCAACAGGGGTGGCAAAAAACTGTTTTTT.

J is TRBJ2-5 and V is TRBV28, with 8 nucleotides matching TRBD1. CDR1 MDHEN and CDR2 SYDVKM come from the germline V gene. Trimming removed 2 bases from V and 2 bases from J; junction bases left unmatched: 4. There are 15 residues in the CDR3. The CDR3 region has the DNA TGTGCCAGCAGTTTAGGGGACAGGCTACAAGAGACCCAGTACTTC. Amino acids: CASSLGDRLQETQYF.

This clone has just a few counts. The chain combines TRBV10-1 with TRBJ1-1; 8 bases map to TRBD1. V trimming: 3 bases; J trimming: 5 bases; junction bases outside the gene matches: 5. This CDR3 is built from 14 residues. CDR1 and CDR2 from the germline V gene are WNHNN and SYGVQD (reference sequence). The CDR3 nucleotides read TGCGCCAGCAGTGACGGACAGGGCCGGACTGAAGCTTTCTTT. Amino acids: CASSDGQGRTEAFF.

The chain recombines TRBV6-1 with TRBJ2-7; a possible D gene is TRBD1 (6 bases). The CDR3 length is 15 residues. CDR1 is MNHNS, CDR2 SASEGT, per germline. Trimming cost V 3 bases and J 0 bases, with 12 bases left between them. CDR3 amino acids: CASSDQGTPSYEQYF. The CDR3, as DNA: TGTGCCAGCAGTGACCAGGGGACCCCCTCCTACGAGCAGTACTTC.

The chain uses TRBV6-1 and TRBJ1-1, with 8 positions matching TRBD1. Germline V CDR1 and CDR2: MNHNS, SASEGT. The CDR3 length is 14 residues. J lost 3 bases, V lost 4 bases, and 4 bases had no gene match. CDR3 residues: CASSVYRGDTEAFF. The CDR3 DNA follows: TGTGCCAGCAGTGTCTACAGGGGGGACACTGAAGCTTTCTTT.

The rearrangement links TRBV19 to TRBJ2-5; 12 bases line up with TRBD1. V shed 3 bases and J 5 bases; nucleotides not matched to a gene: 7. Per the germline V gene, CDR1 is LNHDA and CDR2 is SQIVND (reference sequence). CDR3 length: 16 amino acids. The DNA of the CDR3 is TGTGCCAGTAGTATCGGGACAGGGGGCTCTATCGAGACCCAGTACTTC. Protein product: CASSIGTGGSIETQYF.

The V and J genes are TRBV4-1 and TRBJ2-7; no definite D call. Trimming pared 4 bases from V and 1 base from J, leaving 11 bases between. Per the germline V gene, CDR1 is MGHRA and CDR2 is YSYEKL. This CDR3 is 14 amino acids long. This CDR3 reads CASSPPRDSYEQYF. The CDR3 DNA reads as TGCGCCAGCAGCCCCCCCCGAGATTCCTACGAGCAGTACTTC.

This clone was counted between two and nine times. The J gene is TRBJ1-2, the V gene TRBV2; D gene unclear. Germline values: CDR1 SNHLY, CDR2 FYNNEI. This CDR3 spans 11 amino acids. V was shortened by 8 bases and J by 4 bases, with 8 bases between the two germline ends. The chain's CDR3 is CASGTAYGYTF. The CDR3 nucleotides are TGTGCCAGCGGCACAGCCTATGGCTACACCTTC.

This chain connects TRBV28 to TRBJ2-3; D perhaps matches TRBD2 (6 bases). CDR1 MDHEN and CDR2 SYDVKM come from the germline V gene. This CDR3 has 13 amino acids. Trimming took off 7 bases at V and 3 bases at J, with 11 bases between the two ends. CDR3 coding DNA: TGTGCCAGCAACCCGGGAGAGACAGATACGCAGTATTTT. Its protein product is CASNPGETDTQYF.